The entry that follows covers one TCR beta chain sequence. This clone was seen once. The antigen it recognizes is unknown. No much larger clone is present one base from it, and per-base qualities are unavailable. The sample originates from a study of blood T cell repertoires in COVID-19 (dated by TCRdb to 2018 to 2021). About the full investigation: Samples from collaborators originated in the United States, Italy and Spain and spanned both the acute and convalescent phases of COVID-19. The material from the prospective study consisted of cDNA or gDNA derived from T cells, B-cell-depleted T cells, or PBMCs. Subjects who had been exposed to COVID-19, were actively infected with it, or had recovered from it provided the deeply sampled blood TCRbeta repertoires that made up the dataset. A freely available public database, intended as a resource for researchers studying the immune response to SARS-CoV-2, is where the repertoires were released. Samples came from the ongoing ImmuneRACE study (first 160 participants) plus 1,254 subjects from 6 global collaborators. Nearly every sample came with metadata listing a de-identified subject ID, COVID-19 status, age in years and sex. Where available, HLA class I and class II types were taken from metadata supplied by the sample provider and were not determined by assay-based typing.

The paper as a whole reports these results and caveats: How much clinical and demographic metadata was included differed by source and by participant, and the metadata was provided uncurated.

Each collaborating institution followed its own protocols to collect whole blood in K2EDTA tubes. For TCRbeta analysis, collaborators shipped samples in one of three forms: frozen whole blood, isolated PBMCs, or DNA extracted from either of those sample types. The CDR3 covers 16 residues, taking in both the cysteine and the phenylalanine. Only CDR3 DNA remains: 48 bases, in frame from the first base. CDR1 and CDR2 were assigned from the germline V gene as SGDLS and YYNGEE. The junction carries 11 bases between V and J, which are trimmed by 2 bases and 0 bases respectively. TCRbeta CDR3 regions were amplified from genomic DNA using the immunoSEQ Assay, a bias-controlled multiplex PCR. Turning to the authors' computational methods: The number of nucleated cells in each sample was estimated by amplification of reference gene primers within the assay. To quantify the absolute abundance of each unique TCRbeta CDR3 rearrangement, sequence reads were collapsed and filtered. Productive Simpson clonality was computed per sample as the square root of Simpson's diversity index over productive rearrangements. TCRdb provides this immuneACCESS table in a form limited to in-frame rearrangements. Some clones are lacking; in checked studies, under half of them reflect an unresolved V gene, and why the rest are absent is not known. The V and J calls and clone size were taken over from that table, and D and trimming were inferred from the DNA. The sample records some 98,000 clones, approximately 82% of which are singletons. 8% to 13% of the sample goes to the ten largest clones.

This TCR was sampled from a man between 65 and 85 years old with acute or convalescent COVID-19. The rearranged chain carries TRBV9 and TRBJ1-4; TRBD1 is a possible D gene, resting on 6 matching bases. The sample comprised peripheral blood. The CDR3 protein: CASSVEQGATNEKLFF. The sequenced DNA is TGTGCCAGCAGCGTGGAACAGGGAGCAACTAATGAAAAACTGTTTTTT.